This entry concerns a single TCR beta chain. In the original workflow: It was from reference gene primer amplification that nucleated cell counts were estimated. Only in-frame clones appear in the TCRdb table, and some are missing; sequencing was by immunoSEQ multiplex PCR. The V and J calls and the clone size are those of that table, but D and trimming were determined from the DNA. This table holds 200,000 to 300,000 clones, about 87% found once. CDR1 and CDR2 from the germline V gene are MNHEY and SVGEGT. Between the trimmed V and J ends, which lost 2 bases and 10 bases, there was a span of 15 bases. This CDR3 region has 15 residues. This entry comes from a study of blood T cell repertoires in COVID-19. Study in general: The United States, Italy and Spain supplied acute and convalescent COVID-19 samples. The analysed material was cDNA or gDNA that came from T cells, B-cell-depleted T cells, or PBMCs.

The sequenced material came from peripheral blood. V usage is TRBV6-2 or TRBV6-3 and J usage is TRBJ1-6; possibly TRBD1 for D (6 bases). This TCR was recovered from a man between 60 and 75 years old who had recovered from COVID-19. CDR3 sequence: CASSYQAGALSPLHF. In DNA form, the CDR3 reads TGTGCCAGCAGTTACCAAGCAGGGGCGTTATCACCCCTCCACTTT.